These 8 T cell receptor beta chains were sequenced from one sample in a study of shared clonotypes between healthy human individuals. TCRdb's copy holds only in-frame clones and misses some; the assay was immunoSEQ multiplex PCR. The sample records some 2 million clones, 85% to 95% being singletons. The material sequenced was naive CD4+ T cells sorted from blood. The subset here: CD45RA+ positively selected. The receptors shown here come from a man between 18 and 29 years old in good health.

The chain links TRBV11-2 to TRBJ1-2; D not certain. The CDR3 spans 15 residues. Per the germline V gene, CDR1 is SGHAT and CDR2 is FQNNGV. Trimming removed 0 bases from V and 7 bases from J, with 15 bases in between. CDR3 nucleotides: TGTGCCAGCAGCTTAGATCCAGGCGGTATGGGTGGCTACACCTTC. This codes for CASSLDPGGMGGYTF.

The J gene is TRBJ1-4, the V gene TRBV6-5; D might be TRBD1 (5 bases). V shed 5 bases and J shed 8 bases, with 9 bases lying between them. There are 12 residues in the CDR3. Germline V gene sequence: CDR1 MNHEY, CDR2 SVGAGI. In DNA form, the CDR3 reads TGTGCCAGCAGTACTGGACACGAAAAACTGTTTTTT. Its protein product is CASSTGHEKLFF.

Turning to this clone: Other DNA sequences in the same sample also yield this CDR3. The genes are TRBV19 and TRBJ2-2; D remains unclear. The CDR3 length is 14 residues. Trimming took 1 base from V and 1 from J, leaving 4 bases between them. The germline V gene encodes CDR1 LNHDA and CDR2 SQIVND (reference sequence). The CDR3 spells CASSIVQNTGELFF. For the CDR3, the DNA is TGTGCCAGTAGTATAGTGCAGAACACCGGGGAGCTGTTTTTT.

This clone was seen only once. The V gene is TRBV2, the J gene TRBJ2-7; 9 bases are a match to TRBD1. CDR3 length: 14 amino acids. CDR1 and CDR2 from the germline V gene are SNHLY and FYNNEI. V was clipped by 5 bases and J by 2 bases; unmatched bases: 4. For the CDR3, the DNA is TGTGCCAGCAGTTTACAGGGGGCCCCCTACGAGCAGTACTTC. This sequence encodes CASSLQGAPYEQYF.

The V and J genes are TRBV15 and TRBJ1-2, with 8 bases identical to TRBD1. CDR1 is LNHNV and CDR2 is YYDKDF in the germline V gene (reference sequence). The CDR3 totals 15 residues. The junction had 8 bases not matched to a gene; V was cut back by 3 bases and J by 5 bases. CDR3 residues: CATSRATGGVYGYTF. The CDR3 coding sequence is TGTGCCACCAGCAGGGCAACAGGGGGTGTATATGGCTACACCTTC.

The chain employs TRBV18 and TRBJ1-1; D is possibly TRBD1 (5 bases). The germline gives CDR1 KGHSH, CDR2 LQKENI. The CDR3 contains 13 residues. Trimming removed 8 bases from V and 2 bases from J, with 12 bases in between. The CDR3 nucleotides are TGTGCCAGCGGCCAGGGAACTAACACTGAAGCTTTCTTT. Its protein product is CASGQGTNTEAFF.

This rearrangement joins TRBV30 to TRBJ1-3; D remains unclear. V lost 1 base to trimming and J lost 5 bases, with 15 bases between them. Germline assignment: CDR1 GTSNPN and CDR2 SVGIG (reference sequence). The CDR3 has 15 residues. The chain's CDR3 is CAWSARTVRRNTIYF. Written as DNA, the CDR3 is TGTGCCTGGAGTGCCCGGACCGTGAGGAGAAACACCATATATTTT.

The chain combines TRBV2 with TRBJ2-7; 7 bases align to TRBD2. The junction had 5 bases not matched to a gene; V was cut back by 2 bases and J by 4 bases. Germline CDR1 and CDR2: SNHLY and FYNNEI. The CDR3 covers 14 residues. The CDR3 region is CASSERGELYEQYF. In DNA form, the CDR3 reads TGTGCCAGCAGTGAACGGGGGGAGCTGTACGAGCAGTACTTC.